These 3 T cell receptor beta chains came from one sample sequenced in a study of Ad26.COV2.S vaccination and SARS-CoV-2 variants. Method: immunoSEQ multiplex PCR; TCRdb's copy keeps in-frame clones and lacks some. The top ten hold around 13% of the sample, which has approximately 480,000 clones, around 88% seen once. Treatment described: 15 to 20 received Ad26.COV2.S at low or high dose, single or two shots; five or six received placebo; per-sample allocation not given. Sampling was performed 63 days after the first vaccine or placebo injection. Sequencing used peripheral blood, obtained in a trial of Ad26.COV2.S vaccine versus placebo. These receptors were taken from a person between 18 and 59 years old who received the Ad26.COV2.S COVID-19 vaccine or a placebo.

This clone was seen many times. The genes are TRBV2 and TRBJ1-5; D ambiguous. Germline V gene sequence: CDR1 SNHLY, CDR2 FYNNEI. CDR3 length: 12 residues. V lost 5 bases, J lost 5 bases, and 7 bases lay in between. CDR3 sequence (DNA): TGTGCCAGCAGTTTGGAATATCAGCCCCAGCATTTT. It is translated as CASSLEYQPQHF.

About this clone itself: The same CDR3 can be traced to other DNA sequences in this sample. The chain combines TRBV3-1 (or the pseudogene TRBV3-2) with TRBJ2-1, with 9 bases matching TRBD2. The trim removed 0 bases at V and 3 bases at J, leaving 3 bases unmatched. This CDR3 is built from 16 residues. The germline V gene encodes CDR1 LGHDT and CDR2 YNNKEL (reference sequence). The CDR3 bases are TGTGCCAGCAGCCAAGATACGACTAGCGGCTACAATGAGCAGTTCTTC. Translating gives CASSQDTTSGYNEQFF.

Regarding this clone: A far larger clone is off by one base, so a read error is likely. The chain joins TRBV7-2 to TRBJ2-7; D not resolved. Trimming took off 2 bases at V and 4 bases at J, with 3 bases between the two ends. The germline gives CDR1 SGHTA, CDR2 FQGNSA. The CDR3 has 11 amino acids. The CDR3 nucleotides read TGTGCCAGCAGCTTATTATACGAGCAGTACTTC. Protein product: CASSLLYEQYF.